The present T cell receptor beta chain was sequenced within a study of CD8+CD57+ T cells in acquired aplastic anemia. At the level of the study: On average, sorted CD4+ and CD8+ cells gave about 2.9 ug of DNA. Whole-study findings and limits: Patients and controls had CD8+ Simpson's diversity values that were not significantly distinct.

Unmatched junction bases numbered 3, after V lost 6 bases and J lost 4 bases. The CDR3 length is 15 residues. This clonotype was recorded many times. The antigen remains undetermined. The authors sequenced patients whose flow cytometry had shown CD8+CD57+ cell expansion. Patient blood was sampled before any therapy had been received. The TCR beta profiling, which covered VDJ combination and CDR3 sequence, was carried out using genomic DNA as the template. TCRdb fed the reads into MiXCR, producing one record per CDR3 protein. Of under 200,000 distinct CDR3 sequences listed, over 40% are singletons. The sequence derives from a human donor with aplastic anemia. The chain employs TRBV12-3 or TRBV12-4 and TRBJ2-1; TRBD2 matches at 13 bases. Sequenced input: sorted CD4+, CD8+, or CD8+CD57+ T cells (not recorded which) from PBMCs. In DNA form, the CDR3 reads TGTGCCAGCAGACTAGCGGGAGGGAGATACAATGAGCAGTTCTTC. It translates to CASRLAGGRYNEQFF.